This T cell receptor (beta chain) is drawn from a study of identical twins. Broader study findings: Out-of-frame beta sequences exhibited a weaker degree of excess twin sharing.

A universal primer site was created by template switching, with the cDNA bearing unique molecular identifiers. One entry per CDR3 protein results from TCRdb running MiXCR on the 5' RACE reads. The data show 500,000 to 650,000 distinct CDR3 sequences, about 7% seen once. V was shortened by 1 base and J by 3 bases, with 11 bases between the two germline ends. The length of the CDR3 is 14 residues. Germline lookup yields CDR1 SGHTS and CDR2 YDEGEE. This clonotype was counted only a few times. Its antigen is unknown. These data were also filed under a second study, of yellow fever vaccine responses in identical twins.

The TCR sequence derives from a woman aged 18-29 years in good health. The sample consisted of PBMCs. The chain uses TRBV5-8 and TRBJ2-7; a weak D match, TRBD2 (5 bases). This chain's CDR3 is CASSLFVSDYEQYF. The CDR3 coding sequence is TGTGCCAGCAGCTTGTTTGTTAGCGACTACGAGCAGTACTTC.